This paragraph reports one T cell receptor (beta chain). The CDR3 spans 14 residues. V dropped 5 bases and J dropped 3; count of bases not matched to a gene: 5. Germline loops: CDR1 SGHTA, CDR2 FQGNSA. This sample was included in a study of T cell responses to AZD1222 COVID-19 vaccine. Generated by immunoSEQ multiplex PCR, the TCRdb table keeps only in-frame clones and is missing some. The data hold 140,000 to 150,000 clones, with nearly 90% observed a single time. The chain employs TRBV7-2 and TRBJ2-7; 9 positions agree with TRBD1. This specimen was peripheral blood, taken on day 0 of AZD1222 vaccination. The TCR was taken from an adult in good health. In DNA, the CDR3 is TGTGCCAGCAGCCCCGGGACAGGGTTCTACGAGCAGTACTTC. This gives the protein CASSPGTGFYEQYF.